This T cell receptor beta chain is drawn from a study of Ad26.COV2.S vaccination and SARS-CoV-2 variants. The repertoire was sequenced with immunoSEQ multiplex PCR; TCRdb's copy has only in-frame clones and lacks some. The sample consists of around 420,000 clones, around nine tenths of them appearing once. Germline V CDR1 and CDR2: SGHNT, YYREEE (reference sequence). Trimming pared 2 bases from V and 1 base from J, leaving 10 bases between. There are 15 residues in the CDR3. Treatment given: around 19 received Ad26.COV2.S at low or high dose, single or two shots; 5 received placebo; per-sample allocation not given. Collection of samples fell on day 63 after the first vaccine or placebo injection.

This sequence was found in a person between 18 and 65 years old who received the Ad26.COV2.S COVID-19 vaccine or a placebo. J is TRBJ2-1 and V is TRBV5-4, with D maybe TRBD2 (5 bases). Sequenced here: peripheral blood, sampled in a trial of Ad26.COV2.S vaccine versus placebo. The CDR3 protein is CASSLLRESYNEQFF. Written as DNA, the CDR3 is TGTGCCAGCAGCTTATTAAGGGAGTCCTACAATGAGCAGTTCTTC.